These 5 T cell receptor beta chains share one sample of origin, sequenced in a study of T cell responses to AZD1222 COVID-19 vaccine. TCRdb's table, derived via immunoSEQ multiplex PCR, lists solely in-frame clones and lacks some. This table has 170,000 or so clones, 90% to 95% appearing once. Sequencing used peripheral blood, obtained on day 0 of AZD1222 vaccination. Every receptor here comes from an adult in good health.

The chain combines TRBV4-1 with TRBJ1-5; 12 bases fit TRBD1. The trim removed 4 bases at V and 5 bases at J, leaving 12 bases unmatched. The CDR3 totals 18 residues. Germline values: CDR1 MGHRA, CDR2 YSYEKL. The CDR3 spells CASSPDPGQGAGYQPQHF. In DNA, the CDR3 is TGCGCCAGCAGCCCCGATCCGGGACAGGGGGCAGGTTATCAGCCCCAGCATTTT.

A note on this clone: Other DNA sequences of this sample code for an identical CDR3. The chain carries TRBV12-3 or TRBV12-4 and TRBJ2-7; no reliable D call. The V end was cut by 3 bases, the J end by 3 bases, with 6 bases between. The CDR3 covers 12 residues. The CDR3 DNA follows: TGTGCCAGCAGTTTGCCCGACTACGAGCAGTACTTC. Translated, it gives CASSLPDYEQYF.

The rearrangement links TRBV5-4 to TRBJ2-3; 7 bases line up with TRBD1. J gave up 0 bases and V 2 bases, and 3 bases lay outside the gene matches. This CDR3 is built from 15 residues. Germline V lookup: CDR1 SGHNT, CDR2 YYREEE (reference sequence). The CDR3 loop reads CASSFDRASTDTQYF. CDR3 DNA: TGTGCCAGCAGCTTTGACAGGGCTAGCACAGATACGCAGTATTTT.

This chain connects TRBV5-3 to TRBJ2-5; unclear D gene. TRBV5-3 is noted as an ORF with a role that remains uncertain. The CDR3 runs 13 residues. V lost 3 bases, J lost 5 bases, and 11 bases lay in between. As DNA, the CDR3 is TGTGCCAGAAGCTCAGGTTTATGGGAGACCCAGTACTTC. As protein: CARSSGLWETQYF.

The J gene is TRBJ1-1, the V gene TRBV12-3 or TRBV12-4; no firm D call. The CDR3 contains 12 residues. Trimming took off 6 bases at V and 12 bases at J, with 17 bases between the two ends. The CDR3 DNA is TGTGCCAGCAGGAAACGGGCCGTTCAACCTTTCTTT. Amino acid sequence: CASRKRAVQPFF.